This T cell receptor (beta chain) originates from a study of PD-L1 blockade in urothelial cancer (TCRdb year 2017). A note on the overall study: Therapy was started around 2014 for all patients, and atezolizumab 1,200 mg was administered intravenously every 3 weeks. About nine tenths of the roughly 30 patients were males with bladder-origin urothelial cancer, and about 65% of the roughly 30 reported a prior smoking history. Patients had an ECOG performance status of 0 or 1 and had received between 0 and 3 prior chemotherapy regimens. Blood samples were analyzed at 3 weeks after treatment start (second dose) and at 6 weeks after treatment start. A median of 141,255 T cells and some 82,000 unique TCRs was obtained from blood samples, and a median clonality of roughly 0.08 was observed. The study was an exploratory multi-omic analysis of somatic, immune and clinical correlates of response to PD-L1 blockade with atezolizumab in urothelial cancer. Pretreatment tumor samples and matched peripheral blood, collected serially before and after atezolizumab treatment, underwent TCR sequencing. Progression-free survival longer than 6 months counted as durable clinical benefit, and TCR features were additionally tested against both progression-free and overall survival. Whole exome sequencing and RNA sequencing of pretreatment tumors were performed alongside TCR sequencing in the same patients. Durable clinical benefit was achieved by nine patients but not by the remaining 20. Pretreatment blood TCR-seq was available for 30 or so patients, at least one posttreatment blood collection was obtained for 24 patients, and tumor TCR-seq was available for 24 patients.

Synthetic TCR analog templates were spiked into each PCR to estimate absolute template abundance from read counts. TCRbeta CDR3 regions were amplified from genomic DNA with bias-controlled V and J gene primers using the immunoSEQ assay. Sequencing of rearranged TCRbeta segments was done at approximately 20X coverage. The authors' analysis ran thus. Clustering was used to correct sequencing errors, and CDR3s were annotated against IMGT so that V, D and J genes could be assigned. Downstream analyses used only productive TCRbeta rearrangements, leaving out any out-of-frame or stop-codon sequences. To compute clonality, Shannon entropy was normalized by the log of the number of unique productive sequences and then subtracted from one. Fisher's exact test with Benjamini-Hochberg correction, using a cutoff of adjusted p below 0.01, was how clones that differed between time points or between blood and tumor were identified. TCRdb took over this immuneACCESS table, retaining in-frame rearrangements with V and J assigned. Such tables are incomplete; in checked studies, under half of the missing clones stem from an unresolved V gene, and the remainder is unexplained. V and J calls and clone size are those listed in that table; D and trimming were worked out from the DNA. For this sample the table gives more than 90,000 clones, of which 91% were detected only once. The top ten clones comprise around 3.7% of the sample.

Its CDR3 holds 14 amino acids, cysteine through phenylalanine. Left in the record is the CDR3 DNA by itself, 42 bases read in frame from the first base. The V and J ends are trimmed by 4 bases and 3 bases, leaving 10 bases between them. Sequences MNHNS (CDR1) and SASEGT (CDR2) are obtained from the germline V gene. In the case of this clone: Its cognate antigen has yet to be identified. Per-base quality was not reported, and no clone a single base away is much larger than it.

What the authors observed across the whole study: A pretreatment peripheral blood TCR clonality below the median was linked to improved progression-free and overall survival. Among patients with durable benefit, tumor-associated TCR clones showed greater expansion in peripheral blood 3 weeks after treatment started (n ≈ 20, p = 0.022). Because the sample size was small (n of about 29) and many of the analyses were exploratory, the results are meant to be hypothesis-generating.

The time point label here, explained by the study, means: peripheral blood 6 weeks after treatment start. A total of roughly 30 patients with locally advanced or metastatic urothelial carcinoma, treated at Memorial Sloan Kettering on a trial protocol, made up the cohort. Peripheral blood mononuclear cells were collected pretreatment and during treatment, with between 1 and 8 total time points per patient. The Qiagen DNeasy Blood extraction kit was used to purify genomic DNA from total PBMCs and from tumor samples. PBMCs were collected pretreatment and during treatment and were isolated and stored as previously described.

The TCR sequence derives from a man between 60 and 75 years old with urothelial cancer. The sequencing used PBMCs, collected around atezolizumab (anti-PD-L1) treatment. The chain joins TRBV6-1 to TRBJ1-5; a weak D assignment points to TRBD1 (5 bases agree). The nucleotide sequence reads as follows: TGTGCCAGCAGTGCACAGGTAGACAATCAGCCCCAGCATTTT. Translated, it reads CASSAQVDNQPQHF.